Each of the 18 T cell receptor beta chains below was sequenced from the same sample in a study of blood T cell repertoires in COVID-19. Data came from immunoSEQ multiplex PCR; TCRdb stores just in-frame clones and leaves some out. The repertoire holds about 11,000 clones, with roughly 90% as singletons. Material: peripheral blood. The receptors stem from a human donor in a cohort sampled during active COVID-19.

This clone came up once. The chain is built from TRBV9 and TRBJ1-1; 8 bases align to TRBD1. Germline assignment: CDR1 SGDLS and CDR2 YYNGEE. After removal of 5 bases from V and 4 bases from J, the junction contained 16 bases not matched to a gene. The CDR3 loop spans 17 amino acids. CDR3 sequence (DNA): TGTGCCAGCAGTAGAACTCCAGGGGGCTTGGGGACCACTGAAGCTTTCTTT. This codes for CASSRTPGGLGTTEAFF.

This rearrangement joins TRBV6-6 to TRBJ1-2, with 7 bases fitting TRBD1. The CDR3 is made up of 14 amino acids. From germline, CDR1 is MNHNY and CDR2 SVGAGI (reference sequence). Trimming at V came to 5 bases and at J to 5 bases, leaving 8 bases not matched to a gene. The CDR3 nucleotides are TGTGCCAGCAGTCGGGGGACAGATCTTTATGGCTACACCTTC. Translation: CASSRGTDLYGYTF.

The chain links TRBV2 to TRBJ1-5; 7 positions agree with TRBD1. V lost 5 bases to trimming and J lost 4 bases; unmatched junction nucleotides: 5. The CDR3 has 14 residues. Per germline, CDR1 SNHLY and CDR2 FYNNEI. The CDR3 spells CASSNQQGNQPQHF. DNA of the CDR3: TGTGCCAGCAGTAACCAACAGGGGAATCAGCCCCAGCATTTT.

The chain is built from TRBV7-2 and TRBJ1-4; D not resolved. The CDR3 length is 15 residues. Trimming removed 3 bases from V and 6 bases from J, with 14 bases in between. Germline values: CDR1 SGHTA, CDR2 FQGNSA. The CDR3 here is CASSFQGRRDEKLFF. CDR3 nucleotide sequence: TGTGCCAGCAGCTTCCAAGGGAGGAGGGATGAAAAACTGTTTTTT. The full variable domain, completed using reference TRBV7-2 and TRBJ1-4, is GAGVSQSPSNKVTEKGKDVELRCDPISGHTALYWYRQSLGQGLEFLIYFQGNSAPDKSGLPSDRFSAERTGGSVSTLTIQRTQQEDSAVYLCASSFQGRRDEKLFFGSGTQLSVL.

CDR3: CAISESAASGTDTQYF. In DNA form, the CDR3 reads TGTGCCATCAGTGAGTCCGCGGCTAGCGGCACAGATACGCAGTATTTT. V usage is TRBV10-3 and J usage is TRBJ2-3; weak D call: TRBD2 (6 bases). Per germline, CDR1 ENHRY and CDR2 SYGVKD. The CDR3 is made up of 16 amino acids. Trimming stripped 0 bases from V and 1 base from J, with 11 bases between.

V and J are TRBV6-5 and TRBJ2-7; 7 nucleotides agree with TRBD1. The CDR3 has 14 residues. With V trimmed by 8 bases and J by 5 bases, 12 bases remained unmatched. CDR1 and CDR2 from the germline V gene are MNHEY and SVGAGI. The CDR3 protein is CASGPSQGSHEQYF. The CDR3 coding sequence is TGTGCCAGCGGACCTTCACAGGGGAGCCACGAGCAGTACTTC.

This clone is a singleton in its sample. The chain recombines TRBV10-1 with TRBJ1-1, with a tentative D call TRBD1 (6 bases). Germline V gives CDR1 WNHNN, CDR2 SYGVQD (reference sequence). Trimming cost V 4 bases and J 1 base, with 10 bases left between them. This CDR3 is 14 amino acids long. CDR3 sequence: CASSGGQPNTEAFF. Here the CDR3 DNA reads TGCGCCAGCAGTGGAGGACAGCCGAACACTGAAGCTTTCTTT.

The J gene is TRBJ1-1, the V gene TRBV19, with 7 bases fitting TRBD1. Germline-derived CDR1 and CDR2 are LNHDA and SQIVND (reference sequence). V lost 4 bases, J lost 2 bases, and 7 bases stayed unmatched. The CDR3 consists of 15 residues. The CDR3 loop reads CASSTQGTANTEAFF. CDR3 coding DNA: TGTGCCAGTAGTACCCAAGGGACAGCTAACACTGAAGCTTTCTTT.

The chain carries TRBV4-1 and TRBJ2-3; 14 bases are shared with TRBD2. The J segment lost 5 bases and the V segment lost 4 bases, leaving 5 bases of the junction unmatched. This CDR3 has 16 amino acids. CDR1 MGHRA and CDR2 YSYEKL come from the germline V gene. CDR3 sequence: CASSPTSGGAVDTQYF. DNA of the CDR3: TGCGCCAGCAGCCCGACTAGCGGGGGGGCCGTAGATACGCAGTATTTT.

By proportion, this clone is medium-sized. The chain has TRBV2 and TRBJ2-7; 11 bases agree with TRBD1. The length of the CDR3 is 15 residues. Germline CDR1 and CDR2: SNHLY and FYNNEI. The J segment lost 7 bases and the V segment lost 5 bases, leaving 10 bases of the junction unmatched. Here the CDR3 DNA reads TGTGCCAGCAGTTACGGGACAGGGGGGGTAACAGAGCAGTACTTC. This encodes CASSYGTGGVTEQYF.

The CDR3 nucleotides read TGTGCCAGCAGCTTCTCGGGGGGGGCGGATACGCAGTATTTT. Its translation is CASSFSGGADTQYF. The chain joins TRBV7-9 to TRBJ2-3; 8 bases line up with TRBD2. The trim removed 3 bases at V and 6 bases at J, leaving 5 bases unmatched. Looked up from germline, CDR1 is SEHNR and CDR2 is FQNEAQ (reference sequence). The CDR3 contains 14 residues.

The rearrangement uses TRBV18 and TRBJ1-1, with 9 bases aligning to TRBD1. Trimming removed 3 bases from V and 1 base from J; junction bases left unmatched: 0. Germline V gene sequence: CDR1 KGHSH, CDR2 LQKENI. The CDR3 consists of 14 residues. The CDR3 here is CASSPGQGNTEAFF. For the CDR3, the DNA is TGTGCCAGCTCACCGGGACAGGGGAACACTGAAGCTTTCTTT. Full variable domain (missing parts from reference TRBV18 and TRBJ1-1): NAGVMQNPRHLVRRRGQEARLRCSPMKGHSHVYWYRQLPEEGLKFMVYLQKENIIDESGMPKERFSAEFPKEGPSILRIQQVVRGDSAAYFCASSPGQGNTEAFFGQGTRLTVV.

The gene calls are TRBV6-6 and TRBJ2-7, with 7 positions matching TRBD2. Germline V CDR1 and CDR2: MNHNY, SVGAGI (reference sequence). The CDR3 covers 16 residues. V was clipped by 2 bases and J by 3 bases; unmatched bases: 10. CDR3 DNA sequence: TGTGCCAGCAGTTACAGAGGGACTAACTTTCACTACGAGCAGTACTTC. It is translated as CASSYRGTNFHYEQYF.

This chain uses TRBV5-4 with TRBJ2-2, with D unresolved. Trimming removed 4 bases from V and 4 bases from J, with 17 bases in between. The CDR3 sequence is 16 residues long. Per germline, CDR1 SGHNT and CDR2 YYREEE (reference sequence). CDR3 sequence (DNA): TGTGCCAGCAGCCAGGATCATACCGAAAGCACCGGGGAGCTGTTTTTT. This sequence encodes CASSQDHTESTGELFF.

The sample holds one count of this clone. The chain combines TRBV19 with TRBJ2-1; TRBD1 agrees at 9 bases. The CDR3 is made up of 14 amino acids. Germline loops: CDR1 LNHDA, CDR2 SQIVND (reference sequence). V was pared by 3 bases and J by 10 bases, with 7 bases of the junction left unmatched. For the CDR3, the DNA is TGTGCCAGTAGTATTCTGACAGGGGGGGGAGAGCAGTTCTTC. This sequence encodes CASSILTGGGEQFF.

The V and J genes are TRBV9 and TRBJ1-2; D is unresolved. Germline loops: CDR1 SGDLS, CDR2 YYNGEE. Between the trimmed V and J ends, which lost 0 bases and 0 bases, there was a span of 6 bases. The length of the CDR3 is 14 residues. The CDR3: CASSVATANYGYTF. In DNA form, the CDR3 reads TGTGCCAGCAGCGTAGCTACAGCTAACTATGGCTACACCTTC.

The rearrangement joins TRBV5-1 to TRBJ2-1; 11 bases are shared with TRBD2. This CDR3 is built from 18 residues. Germline V gives CDR1 SGHRS, CDR2 YFSETQ. J gave up 0 bases and V 3 bases, and 8 bases lay outside the gene matches. For the CDR3, the DNA is TGCGCCAGCAGCTCCGGGACTAGCGGTAAAGGCTCCTACAATGAGCAGTTCTTC. The encoded protein is CASSSGTSGKGSYNEQFF. The full variable domain, completed using reference TRBV5-1 and TRBJ2-1, is KAGVTQTPRYLIKTRGQQVTLSCSPISGHRSVSWYQQTPGQGLQFLFEYFSETQRNKGNFPGRFSGRQFSNSRSEMNVSTLELGDSALYLCASSSGTSGKGSYNEQFFGPGTRLTVL.

V is TRBV5-1 and J is TRBJ2-7; 7 nucleotides align to TRBD2. This CDR3 comprises 15 residues. The J segment lost 2 bases and the V segment lost 0 bases, leaving 5 bases of the junction unmatched. Per germline, CDR1 SGHRS and CDR2 YFSETQ. CDR3: CASSLASGTTYEQYF. CDR3 bases: TGCGCCAGCAGCTTGGCCTCCGGGACTACCTACGAGCAGTACTTC.